The 26 T cell receptor beta chains presented below share a single source sample, sequenced in a study of shared clonotypes between healthy human individuals. Produced via immunoSEQ multiplex PCR; TCRdb's table is partial and in-frame only. The repertoire holds a few million clones, around 90% seen once, with 0.13% to 0.15% in the top ten. The specimen sequenced was naive CD4+ T cells sorted from blood. Described subset: CD45RA+ positively selected. The receptors were sampled from a man between 18 and 35 years old in good health.

The chain carries TRBV9 and TRBJ2-2; tentatively, D is TRBD1 (6 bases). This CDR3 contains 16 residues. Looked up from germline, CDR1 is SGDLS and CDR2 is YYNGEE. The V end was cut by 3 bases, the J end by 1 base, with 13 bases between. The CDR3 sequence is CASSATDRWNTGELFF. The CDR3 bases are TGTGCCAGCAGCGCAACTGACAGGTGGAACACCGGGGAGCTGTTTTTT.

The chain has TRBV25-1 and TRBJ2-3, with D maybe TRBD2 (5 bases). CDR3 size: 15 residues. V lost 4 bases and J 0 bases, leaving 11 bases between the germline ends. CDR1 is MGHDK, CDR2 SYGVNS, per germline. The CDR3 region is CASSVPSRSTDTQYF. The CDR3 coding sequence is TGTGCCAGCAGTGTCCCTAGCCGAAGCACAGATACGCAGTATTTT.

The rearrangement links TRBV7-3 to TRBJ2-1; 14 positions match TRBD2. Looked up from germline, CDR1 is SGHTA and CDR2 is FQGTGA. The CDR3 covers 17 residues. V gave up 5 bases and J gave up 6 bases; unmatched junction bases: 9. CDR3 loop: CASSALGLAGGTNEQFF. CDR3 sequence (DNA): TGTGCCAGCAGCGCTTTAGGACTAGCGGGGGGAACCAATGAGCAGTTCTTC.

The chain couples TRBV6-1 to TRBJ1-1; D remains unclear. V was trimmed by 6 bases and J by 4 bases, leaving 6 bases between them. This CDR3 is 11 amino acids long. The germline CDR1 and CDR2 sequences are MNHNS and SASEGT. The CDR3 nucleotides read TGTGCCAGCAGACTTGGCACTGAAGCTTTCTTT. Its protein is CASRLGTEAFF.

The rearrangement uses TRBV4-3 and TRBJ2-3; D is ambiguous. V lost 0 bases and J lost 4, with 11 bases in between. Germline CDR1 is LGHNA and CDR2 is YSLEER. The CDR3 extends over 15 amino acids. CDR3 sequence (DNA): TGCGCCAGCAGCCAAGATCTTGGCACAGCAGATACGCAGTATTTT. Translated: CASSQDLGTADTQYF.

The chain is built from TRBV5-1 and TRBJ2-7, with TRBD1 as a possible D gene (5 bases). The germline V and J ends were trimmed by 4 bases and 2 bases, with 16 bases remaining between them. Germline-derived CDR1 and CDR2 are SGHRS and YFSETQ. The CDR3 consists of 15 residues. This CDR3 reads CASSVDQGMAYEQYF. The DNA for the CDR3 is TGCGCCAGCAGCGTCGATCAGGGTATGGCCTACGAGCAGTACTTC. The full variable domain, in which reference TRBV5-1 and TRBJ2-7 provide the parts outside the CDR3, is KAGVTQTPRYLIKTRGQQVTLSCSPISGHRSVSWYQQTPGQGLQFLFEYFSETQRNKGNFPGRFSGRQFSNSRSEMNVSTLELGDSALYLCASSVDQGMAYEQYFGPGTRLTVT.

The CDR3 DNA reads TGTGCCAGCAGCTTGGGTCTAGCGGGGGACAAAGAGACCCAGTACTTC. Protein product: CASSLGLAGDKETQYF. The chain is built from TRBV5-4 and TRBJ2-5; TRBD2 matches 10 bases. CDR1 SGHNT and CDR2 YYREEE come from the germline V gene (reference sequence). Trimming cost V 0 bases and J 3 bases; bases outside gene matches: 5. This CDR3 has 16 amino acids.

Of note for this clone: Other DNA variants within this sample encode the same CDR3. J is TRBJ2-5 and V is TRBV5-4, with 9 bases fitting TRBD1. Germline-derived CDR1 and CDR2 are SGHNT and YYREEE (reference sequence). This CDR3 has 14 amino acids. Germline trimming cut 4 bases from V and 2 bases from J; bases unmatched to any gene: 3. Here the CDR3 reads CASSKTGGQETQYF. The CDR3 DNA sequence: TGTGCCAGCAGCAAGACAGGGGGGCAAGAGACCCAGTACTTC.

The V and J genes are TRBV9 and TRBJ2-5; the match to TRBD2 covers 9 bases. Germline loops: CDR1 SGDLS, CDR2 YYNGEE. Germline trimming cut 4 bases from V and 3 bases from J; bases unmatched to any gene: 7. The CDR3 has 15 residues. The CDR3 loop is CASSFSGSSEETQYF. CDR3 bases: TGTGCCAGCAGCTTTAGCGGGAGTAGCGAAGAGACCCAGTACTTC.

The chain joins TRBV6-5 to TRBJ1-3; D possibly corresponds to TRBD1 (5 bases). The germline CDR1 and CDR2 sequences are MNHEY and SVGAGI. V dropped 6 bases and J dropped 4 bases, with 16 bases sitting between them. CDR3 length equals 15 residues. The CDR3 DNA is TGTGCCAGCAGGGGGGGAACAGGACTAGGAAACACCATATATTTT. Its protein product is CASRGGTGLGNTIYF.

This chain connects TRBV7-9 to TRBJ2-3; 7 nucleotides line up with TRBD2. With V trimmed by 1 base and J by 6 bases, 16 bases remained unmatched. This CDR3 region has 18 residues. Germline V gene sequence: CDR1 SEHNR, CDR2 FQNEAQ (reference sequence). Here the CDR3 DNA reads TGTGCCAGCAGCTTAGGCGGACCCATGGGAGGGAAGGAGGATACGCAGTATTTT. This encodes CASSLGGPMGGKEDTQYF.

Note on this clone: In the same sample, other DNA sequences code for this CDR3. The V gene is TRBV5-1, the J gene TRBJ1-1; D is unclear. CDR1 is SGHRS and CDR2 is YFSETQ in the germline V gene. The length of the CDR3 is 14 residues. The V end was cut by 4 bases, the J end by 0 bases, with 10 bases between. The DNA for the CDR3 is TGCGCCAGCAGCCTGACGACTTTGAACACTGAAGCTTTCTTT. It translates to CASSLTTLNTEAFF.

The rearrangement uses TRBV4-1 and TRBJ2-1; the D gene is possibly TRBD1 (7 bases). There are 17 residues in the CDR3. V lost 4 bases and J lost 4, with 20 bases in between. The germline gives CDR1 MGHRA, CDR2 YSYEKL. The CDR3 bases are TGCGCCAGCAGCCTGGAGGGGGCGCAGGCTCCATACAATGAGCAGTTCTTC. It codes for CASSLEGAQAPYNEQFF.

The J gene is TRBJ1-2, the V gene TRBV27; D ambiguous. Trimming removed 5 bases at V and 4 bases at J, with 14 bases between. Germline V CDR1 and CDR2: MNHEY, SMNVEV (reference sequence). CDR3 length: 14 residues. CDR3 in amino acids: CASSPGSSLYGYTF. The CDR3 DNA sequence: TGTGCCAGCAGTCCGGGATCGAGCCTCTATGGCTACACCTTC.

This clone was detected once. This sequence joins TRBV5-1 and TRBJ2-3, with D hard to call. CDR3 length: 15 amino acids. V gave up 5 bases and J gave up 0 bases, with 13 bases separating them. Germline assignment: CDR1 SGHRS and CDR2 YFSETQ. The CDR3 loop is CASSPDPSSTDTQYF. Here the CDR3 DNA reads TGCGCCAGCAGTCCTGACCCCTCTAGCACAGATACGCAGTATTTT.

The chain employs TRBV4-1 and TRBJ2-7, with D tentatively TRBD1 (6 bases). Germline CDR1 is MGHRA and CDR2 is YSYEKL. V shed 1 base and J shed 3 bases, with 13 bases lying between them. This CDR3 comprises 15 residues. The CDR3 spells CASSQAGTPLYEQYF. The CDR3 DNA follows: TGCGCCAGCAGCCAAGCCGGGACACCACTCTACGAGCAGTACTTC.

The chain recombines TRBV6-6 with TRBJ1-1; possibly TRBD1 for D (6 bases). The V and J ends lost 4 bases and 0 bases respectively, with 12 bases between them. CDR1 is MNHNY and CDR2 is SVGAGI in the germline V gene (reference sequence). CDR3 length: 15 residues. This CDR3 reads CASSSAGALNTEAFF. CDR3 sequence (DNA): TGTGCCAGCAGTTCGGCAGGGGCCCTGAACACTGAAGCTTTCTTT.

The rearrangement links TRBV11-3 to TRBJ2-2; no definite D call. The CDR3 spans 13 residues. V was cut by 4 bases and J by 4 bases, with 7 bases left in between. Germline V CDR1 and CDR2: SGHNT, YENEEA. The CDR3 spells CASSSLSTGELFF. The CDR3 nucleotides read TGTGCCAGCAGCTCTTTATCCACCGGGGAGCTGTTTTTT.

The chain combines TRBV2 with TRBJ2-1; D call uncertain. Germline V CDR1 and CDR2: SNHLY, FYNNEI. This CDR3 is built from 13 residues. Trimming shortened V by 5 bases and J by 5 bases, and 10 bases separated the two germline ends. In DNA, the CDR3 is TGTGCCAGCAGTCTTCTAGTAAACAATGAGCAGTTCTTC. Amino acids: CASSLLVNNEQFF.

Points on this clone: The same CDR3 can be traced to other DNA sequences in this sample. The chain employs TRBV2 and TRBJ1-4; D possibly corresponds to TRBD1 (6 bases). Per the germline V gene, CDR1 is SNHLY and CDR2 is FYNNEI. This CDR3 contains 12 residues. V lost 6 bases, J lost 8 bases, and 10 bases lay in between. In DNA, the CDR3 is TGTGCCAGCAGCGGACAGAGAGAAAAACTGTTTTTT. Translating gives CASSGQREKLFF.

V and J are TRBV6-1 and TRBJ2-7; D is uncertain. The CDR3 has 14 residues. Germline-derived CDR1 and CDR2 are MNHNS and SASEGT. V lost 5 bases and J lost 6, with 17 bases in between. The CDR3 region is CASSQYPPTAEQYF. DNA of the CDR3: TGTGCCAGCAGTCAATATCCGCCTACGGCCGAGCAGTACTTC.

The CDR3 is CASIRGAGGYGYTF. In nucleotides, the CDR3 is TGTGCCAGCATCCGGGGGGCAGGGGGCTATGGCTACACCTTC. The chain combines TRBV6-6 with TRBJ1-2; TRBD1 matches 7 bases. Looked up from germline, CDR1 is MNHNY and CDR2 is SVGAGI (reference sequence). V lost 7 bases, J lost 4 bases, and 9 bases stayed unmatched. The CDR3 covers 14 residues.

For the CDR3, the DNA is TGTGCCAGCAGCTTGGAAGGCCCCTCAGAGACCCAGTACTTC. As protein: CASSLEGPSETQYF. The chain is built from TRBV5-4 and TRBJ2-5, with D uncertain. Germline loops: CDR1 SGHNT, CDR2 YYREEE (reference sequence). The ends were cut back, 0 bases at V and 4 bases at J, with 10 bases in the middle. CDR3 size: 14 residues.

The J gene is TRBJ1-1, the V gene TRBV5-1; 7 bases line up with TRBD1. V lost 2 bases to trimming and J lost 5 bases; unmatched junction nucleotides: 9. The CDR3 runs to 15 residues. Germline values: CDR1 SGHRS, CDR2 YFSETQ. CDR3 in amino acids: CASSLDRAFGTEAFF. CDR3 in DNA: TGCGCCAGCAGCTTAGACAGGGCATTCGGGACTGAAGCTTTCTTT.

This clone is a singleton in its sample. CDR3 coding DNA: TGTGCCAGCAGTAAGGACGGCACGAACACTGAAGCTTTCTTT. Residues: CASSKDGTNTEAFF. The rearrangement joins TRBV2 to TRBJ1-1, with D hard to call. Trimming pared 5 bases from V and 1 base from J, leaving 11 bases between. CDR1 and CDR2 (germline): SNHLY, FYNNEI. The CDR3 covers 14 residues.

The gene calls are TRBV10-3 and TRBJ2-7, with D perhaps matching TRBD1 or TRBD2 (5 bases each). The CDR3 covers 15 residues. Germline assignment: CDR1 ENHRY and CDR2 SYGVKD. V lost 3 bases and J lost 5, with 17 bases in between. The CDR3 DNA reads as TGTGCCATCAGTGATGGGGGAATGATTGATAACGAGCAGTACTTC. It yields the protein CAISDGGMIDNEQYF.